The rows below give T cell receptor beta chains drawn from one sample of a study of control samples from healthy donors and cancer patients. Assay used: immunoSEQ multiplex PCR; TCRdb lists only in-frame clones, some missing. The table has approximately 100,000 clones, roughly 90% seen once. Sequenced: blood. These receptors all come from a human donor in good health. The donor label of this sample is uncertain. Each CDR3 is given with its conserved first and last residue. D genes are given only for firm matches. The size entry is marked missing in some rows and otherwise reads once, few, many or a size class.

v_gene	abundance	d_gene	j_gene	CDR3nt	CDR3aa
TRBV15	-	-	TRBJ2-7	TGTGCCACCAGCAGAGAATCTGGGACCTACGAGCAGTACTTC	CATSRESGTYEQYF
TRBV12-3/TRBV12-4	-	TRBD2	TRBJ2-5	TGTGCCAGCAGTTTATTGGGGGGGGAGACCCAGTACTTC	CASSLLGGETQYF
TRBV20-1	-	-	TRBJ2-7	TGCAGTGCTAGCGGGCCGGGCGAGCAGTACTTC	CSASGPGEQYF
TRBV19	-	-	TRBJ2-1	TGTGCCAGTAGTATCGGAGGTATCAGCTCCTACAATGAGCAGTTCTTC	CASSIGGISSYNEQFF
TRBV11-2	-	-	TRBJ1-3	TGTGCCAGCAGCATACCGGGACAACTGACTGGAAACACCATATATTTT	CASSIPGQLTGNTIYF
TRBV7-7	once	-	TRBJ1-3	TGTGCCAGCAGCTTCGGCCAAGGGCCTGGAAACACCATATATTTT	CASSFGQGPGNTIYF
TRBV21-1	-	-	TRBJ1-1	TGTGCCAGTAGCAAAGGGAGGGGAGAAACTGAAGCTTTCTTT	CASSKGRGETEAFF
TRBV6-5	once	-	TRBJ2-3	TGTGCCAGCAATGGCGGGACAGATACGCAGTATTTT	CASNGGTDTQYF
TRBV11-2	-	TRBD1	TRBJ2-2	TGTGCCAGCAGCTCCCTCCCGGACAGGGGGCGCTTCGGGGAGCTGTTTTTT	CASSSLPDRGRFGELFF
TRBV11-3	-	-	TRBJ1-5	TGTGCCAGCAAAACGGGGAGCAATCAGCCCCAGCATTTT	CASKTGSNQPQHF
TRBV11-2	-	-	TRBJ2-1	TGTGCCAGCAGCTTAGATCCTAGGAACGACAATGAGCAGTTCTTC	CASSLDPRNDNEQFF
TRBV18	-	-	TRBJ1-2	TGTGCCAGCTCACCACCGTCACACCCGGCCAATATATCTGGCTACACCTTC	CASSPPSHPANISGYTF
TRBV3-1/TRBV3-2	-	-	TRBJ1-1	TGTGCCAGCAGCCAAGTTATGGCAGGCAGGGGGAACACTGAAGCTTTCTTT	CASSQVMAGRGNTEAFF
TRBV19	-	-	TRBJ2-5	TGTGCCAGTAGCGGGGGGCCCTATGAGACCCAGTACTTC	CASSGGPYETQYF
TRBV12-3/TRBV12-4	few	-	TRBJ2-5	TGTGCCAGCAGTTTCTCGGAAGGCAGGACCCAGTACTTC	CASSFSEGRTQYF
TRBV9	-	-	TRBJ1-3	TGTGCCAGCAGCCGCAGGGGATCTGAATTAGGGAACACCATATATTTT	CASSRRGSELGNTIYF
TRBV5-4	once	-	TRBJ2-3	TGTGCCAGCAGCTTGGGCTCGGGGGGCGGCACAGATACGCAGTATTTT	CASSLGSGGGTDTQYF
TRBV7-7	few	-	TRBJ2-7	TGTGCTAGCAGCCCGTTACCCGGGGACTACGAGCAGTACTTC	CASSPLPGDYEQYF
TRBV3-1/TRBV3-2	-	TRBD1	TRBJ2-5	TGTGCCAGCAGCCAAGCAGGGGGCAGGGAGACCCAGTACTTC	CASSQAGGRETQYF
TRBV7-8	-	-	TRBJ1-3	TGTGCCAGCGGGACTACAACCTCTGGGAACACCATATATTTT	CASGTTTSGNTIYF
TRBV5-1	-	-	TRBJ2-3	TGCGCCAGCAGCTTAGAGGCTCGCACAGATACGCAGTATTTT	CASSLEARTDTQYF
TRBV10-2	-	-	TRBJ2-7	TGCGCCAGCAGTGATCACGGGGTCTCCTACGAGCAGTACTTC	CASSDHGVSYEQYF
TRBV9	-	-	TRBJ2-1	TGTGCCAGCAACAAAGGAGACTCTCGCCACAATGAGCAGTTCTTC	CASNKGDSRHNEQFF
TRBV11-2	once	TRBD2	TRBJ2-3	TGTGCCAGCAGCGAGGGACTAGCCTCGCAGTATTTT	CASSEGLASQYF
TRBV28	-	TRBD1	TRBJ2-1	TGTGCCAGCAGGGCCGGGACAGGGTCATCCAATGAGCAGTTCTTC	CASRAGTGSSNEQFF
TRBV9	-	TRBD1	TRBJ2-1	TGTGCCAGCAGTGTCGGGACAGCGACCCGATTCTCCTACAATGAGCAGTTCTTC	CASSVGTATRFSYNEQFF
TRBV5-1	-	TRBD2	TRBJ2-3	TGCGCCAGCAGCTTGGGGACTAGCGGGGTGGGCACAGATACGCAGTATTTT	CASSLGTSGVGTDTQYF
TRBV28	-	-	TRBJ2-4	TGTGCCAGCAGTTTTCCAGCCTTACTAGTGGGAGGAGACATTCAGTACTTC	CASSFPALLVGGDIQYF
TRBV6-5	-	TRBD1	TRBJ1-2	TGTGCCAGCAGGCTACAGGGGGGAGACTATGGCTACACCTTC	CASRLQGGDYGYTF
TRBV6-5	-	-	TRBJ1-5	TGTGCCAGCAGTTACCCGATGAGGAATCAGCCCCAGCATTTT	CASSYPMRNQPQHF
TRBV30	-	-	TRBJ2-3	TGTGCACTGGGTGTATGGGGGGCCACAGATACGCAGTATTTT	CALGVWGATDTQYF
TRBV4-1	-	-	TRBJ1-4	TGCGCCAGCAGCCGCCCGAATGAAAAACTGTTTTTT	CASSRPNEKLFF
TRBV6-5	-	-	TRBJ2-1	TGTGCCAGCAGTCAGGGGGGCTACAATGAGCAGTTCTTC	CASSQGGYNEQFF
TRBV7-8	few	-	TRBJ1-5	TGTGCCAGCAGTCCCAGGAGTCCAGGGTTGGGCAATCAGCCCCAGCATTTT	CASSPRSPGLGNQPQHF
TRBV6-5	once	TRBD1	TRBJ1-5	TGTGCCAGCAGCCCAGGGGGATCCAATCAGCCCCAGCATTTT	CASSPGGSNQPQHF
TRBV5-1	-	-	TRBJ1-1	TGCGCCAGCAGCTTTAATCAGGACCCTGAAGCTTTCTTT	CASSFNQDPEAFF
TRBV5-1	-	-	TRBJ1-2	TGCGCCAGCAGCTCCAAACAGGGAGGCTATGGCTACACCTTC	CASSSKQGGYGYTF
TRBV11-2	-	TRBD1	TRBJ2-5	TGTGCCAGCAGTCCGGACAGGATCAGGGAAGAGACCCAGTACTTC	CASSPDRIREETQYF
TRBV27	-	-	TRBJ2-2	TGTGCCAGCAGATCCGGCACCGGGGAGCTGTTTTTT	CASRSGTGELFF
TRBV5-1	few	-	TRBJ1-5	TGCGCCAGCAGCCCCTTGGGGGGGGCAAATCAGCCCCAGCATTTT	CASSPLGGANQPQHF
TRBV3-1/TRBV3-2	-	TRBD1	TRBJ1-2	TGTGCCAGCAGCCACGCCAGGGGGCAGGGCTATGGCTACACCTTC	CASSHARGQGYGYTF
TRBV6-5	-	-	TRBJ1-2	TGTGCCAGCAGTAGGACGTCTAACTATGGCTACACCTTC	CASSRTSNYGYTF
TRBV7-8	-	-	TRBJ2-3	TGTGCCAGCAGCTCGGGACTCAGGAGCACAGATACGCAGTATTTT	CASSSGLRSTDTQYF
TRBV4-2	-	-	TRBJ1-3	TGTGCCAGCAGCCAAGAGGAGGGGGTAGGGGGAAACACCATATATTTT	CASSQEEGVGGNTIYF
TRBV24-1	-	-	TRBJ2-1	TGTGCCACCAGTGATTCCTCCGGCGGGTTCAATGAGCAGTTCTTC	CATSDSSGGFNEQFF
TRBV6-5	-	-	TRBJ1-2	TGTGCCAGCAGTTACGGTGACAGGAGCGGCTATGGCTACACCTTC	CASSYGDRSGYGYTF
TRBV5-1	-	-	TRBJ2-6	TGCGCCAGCACCGGGATTACTGGGGCCAACGTCCTGACTTTC	CASTGITGANVLTF
TRBV27	-	-	TRBJ1-1	TGTGCCAGCAGTTCGCGACGGCTCATGAACACTGAAGCTTTCTTT	CASSSRRLMNTEAFF
TRBV10-3	-	-	TRBJ1-4	TGTGCCATCAGTGGGGGAGAAAGGGAAAAACTGTTTTTT	CAISGGEREKLFF
TRBV30	-	TRBD2	TRBJ2-3	TGTGCCTGGACTAGCGGGGGGGCCAATACGCAGTATTTT	CAWTSGGANTQYF
TRBV27	-	-	TRBJ2-2	TGTGCCAGCAGTTTAGGATCCGGGGAGCTGTTTTTT	CASSLGSGELFF
TRBV3-1/TRBV3-2	-	-	TRBJ2-2	TGTGCCAGCAGCCTGCGTGCTGCCGGGGAGCTGTTTTTT	CASSLRAAGELFF
TRBV2	-	TRBD1	TRBJ2-3	TGTGCCAGCAGCAGACAGGGTAGTAAAGATACGCAGTATTTT	CASSRQGSKDTQYF
TRBV27	-	-	TRBJ1-5	TGTGCCAGCAGTTCGGCAGACCGCAATCAGCCCCAGCATTTT	CASSSADRNQPQHF
TRBV11-2	-	-	TRBJ1-1	TGTGCCAGCAGCTTAGACAGGGTTACTGAAGCTTTCTTT	CASSLDRVTEAFF